This TCR beta chain was profiled in a study of cytomegalovirus exposure and HLA in healthy donors. Study-wide results and limits: The classifier reportedly diagnosed cytomegalovirus status with high specificity and sensitivity.

Use of 60 Vbeta and 13 Jbeta primers characterized the PCR. The data were produced by immunoSEQ multiplex PCR, yet TCRdb's version contains in-frame clones alone and is incomplete. The sample holds about 78,000 clones, 72% seen once. Notes on this clone: Its cognate antigen is unknown.

CDR1 and CDR2 (germline): GTSNPN, SVGIG (reference sequence). The CDR3 is made up of 15 amino acids. The V end was cut by 0 bases, the J end by 0 bases, with 11 bases between. The origin of this receptor is a woman aged 40 to 55 in good health and CMV-seropositive. Specimen: PBMCs. The chain couples TRBV30 to TRBJ2-5; maybe TRBD2 (5 bases). CDR3 coding DNA: TGTGCCTGGAGTGTTGGTAGGGAGTACCAAGAGACCCAGTACTTC. Its translation: CAWSVGREYQETQYF. Full variable domain (missing parts from reference TRBV30 and TRBJ2-5): SQTIHQWPATLVQPVGSPLSLECTVEGTSNPNLYWYRQAAGRGLQLLFYSVGIGQISSEVPQNLSASRPQDRQFILSSKKLLLSDSGFYLCAWSVGREYQETQYFGPGTRLLVL.